The TCR beta chain under discussion was sequenced for a study of shared clonotypes between healthy human individuals. Study-level information: Used for every donor were three CD4 naive, three CD4 memory, two CD8 naive and one CD8 memory plate.

A note on this clone: Antigen unknown. Other DNA sequences in this sample translate to the same CDR3.

Sorted-subset replicate PCRs used roughly 180 ng DNA, approximately 27,000 T cell genomes. Libraries were prepared by immunoSEQ multiplex PCR; TCRdb keeps only in-frame clonotypes and omits some of them. There are about 2 million clones in the sample; about 94% occur only once, and more than 0.95% lies in the top ten. The naive CD8 fraction comprised CD45RO-negative cells positively selected for CCR7 and excluded terminally differentiated effector memory CD45RA+ cells. Donors comprised only Caucasian adults living in Nashville, Tennessee. Study results and caveats: Shared clonotypes: about 5% naive CD4, about 4% naive CD8, about 2.4% memory CD4, roughly 0.4% memory CD8.

V shed 2 bases and J 0 bases; nucleotides not matched to a gene: 3. Germline-derived CDR1 and CDR2 are MGHRA and YSYEKL. CDR3 size: 15 residues. Material for sequencing was naive CD8+ T cells sorted from blood. This rearrangement joins TRBV4-1 to TRBJ2-7; 8 bases align to TRBD1. The sequence derives from a man in his late teens or twenties in good health. For the CDR3, the DNA is TGCGCCAGCAGCCAAAGGACAGGGAGCTCCTACGAGCAGTACTTC. Residues: CASSQRTGSSYEQYF.